Listed here are 14 T cell receptor beta chains from one sample, sequenced in a study of T cells in Graves' hyperthyroidism and ophthalmopathy. RNA transcripts provided the source from which TCR beta CDR3 regions were amplified. The HTBI primer set served for first-round RT-PCR of the TCR CDR3. TCRdb independently ran MiXCR on the multiplex PCR reads; one entry per CDR3 protein. Of 45,000 to 60,000 distinct CDR3 sequences listed, about 50% are singletons. Sequencing used blood. The receptors here all came from a woman in her 30s with Graves' ophthalmopathy.

This clonotype was counted at least ten times. This rearrangement joins TRBV10-3 to TRBJ2-3; D may be TRBD2 (6 bases). V lost 5 bases and J lost 2, with 17 bases in between. The CDR3 covers 16 residues. Germline-derived CDR1 and CDR2 are ENHRY and SYGVKD. CDR3 bases: TGTGCCATCAGTTGGGACGGACTACTTTCCACAGATACGCAGTATTTT. It encodes CAISWDGLLSTDTQYF.

This clonotype occurred many times. The chain joins TRBV24-1 to TRBJ2-5; tentatively, D is TRBD1 (6 bases). Per the germline V gene, CDR1 is KGHDR and CDR2 is SFDVKD. The CDR3 has 19 amino acids. Trimming took 3 bases from V and 5 from J, leaving 27 bases between them. CDR3 region: CATSDRDPGQGPDWETQYF. The CDR3 DNA follows: TGTGCCACCAGTGATCGGGATCCTGGTCAGGGGCCTGACTGGGAGACCCAGTACTTC.

The rearrangement uses TRBV25-1 and TRBJ2-3; 8 bases are a match to TRBD2. CDR1 and CDR2 (germline): MGHDK, SYGVNS. This CDR3 contains 11 residues. The CDR3 spells CASGNTDTQYF. The CDR3 DNA reads TGTGCTAGCGGGAACACAGATACGCAGTATTTT. Drawing the rest from reference TRBV25-1 and TRBJ2-3, the complete variable domain is EADIYQTPRYLVIGTGKKITLECSQTMGHDKMYWYQQDPGMELHLIHYSYGVNSTEKGDLSSESTVSRIRTEHFPLTLESARPSHTSQYLCASGNTDTQYFGPGTRLTVL.

Comments on this clonotype: Without the conserved terminal phenylalanine or tryptophan, this CDR3 likely stems from a read error. The DNA is left out, because the CDR3 cannot be placed on it with certainty; the CDR3 is given as TCRdb lists it. The chain carries TRBV20-1 and TRBJ1-6. CDR1 and CDR2 (germline): DFQATT, SNEGSKA (reference sequence). The CDR3 sequence runs 16 residues, both termini included. CDR3 sequence reads: CSARNPSAGNEQFFGP.

V gene TRBV20-1 combines with J gene TRBJ1-1; no reliable D call. Trimming stripped 2 bases from V and 6 bases from J, with 16 bases between. There are 14 residues in the CDR3. Germline CDR1 and CDR2: DFQATT and SNEGSKA (reference sequence). CDR3 bases: TGCAGTGCTAGAACGGCGGGGTCGGTCGCTGAAGCTTTCTTT. This sequence encodes CSARTAGSVAEAFF.

This clonotype was found many times. The DNA of the CDR3 is TGCGCCAGCAGCCAAGATCGAGCGGCCCAAGAGACCCAGTACTTC. Translated, it gives CASSQDRAAQETQYF. This rearrangement joins TRBV4-1 to TRBJ2-5, with D maybe TRBD2 (5 bases). Trimming pared 0 bases from V and 1 base from J, leaving 9 bases between. The CDR3 has 15 residues. Germline V lookup: CDR1 MGHRA, CDR2 YSYEKL.

This clonotype was seen many times. This chain links TRBV2 with TRBJ1-2; D is ambiguous. Germline CDR1 SNHLY, CDR2 FYNNEI. This CDR3 has 14 residues. The V end lost 4 bases, the J end lost 6 bases, and 15 bases lay between the germline ends. The DNA for the CDR3 is TGTGCCAGCAGTGGGAATGTGGTGGGGAATGGCTACACCTTC. The encoded protein is CASSGNVVGNGYTF.

In regard to this clonotype: This may arise from a read error, as a much more abundant clone is one base away. The V gene is TRBV28, the J gene TRBJ2-1; 7 positions agree with TRBD1. Germline V gene data show CDR1 as MDHEN and CDR2 as SYDVKM. The length of the CDR3 is 15 residues. The DNA for the CDR3 is TGTGTCAGCAGTTTACCGGGACAGAGCTACAATGAGCAGTTCTTC. It codes for CVSSLPGQSYNEQFF. Based on the CDR3 plus reference TRBV28 and TRBJ2-1, the full variable domain is DVKVTQSSRYLVKRTGEKVFLECVQDMDHENMFWYRQDPGLGLRLIYFSYDVKMKEKGDIPEGYSVSREKKERFSLILESASTNQTSMYLCVSSLPGQSYNEQFFGPGTRLTVL.

The table lists this clonotype with many counts. The V and J genes are TRBV20-1 and TRBJ1-5; TRBD1 matches at 10 bases. The J segment lost 6 bases and the V segment lost 3 bases, leaving 5 bases of the junction unmatched. Looked up from germline, CDR1 is DFQATT and CDR2 is SNEGSKA (reference sequence). The length of the CDR3 is 14 residues. The CDR3 DNA reads as TGCAGTGCTAGGGGGACAGGGGTTACTCAGCCCCAGCATTTT. Its protein product is CSARGTGVTQPQHF.

A note on this clonotype: Since a much larger clone is just one base distant, this may be a read error. The J gene is TRBJ1-2, the V gene TRBV28; no firm D call. Germline CDR1 reads MDHEN; CDR2 reads SYDVKM. The CDR3 is 14 residues long. The CDR3 sequence: CASIRSGANYGSTF. CDR3 in DNA: TGTGCCAGCATTAGGAGTGGAGCTAACTATGGCTCCACCTTC.

This chain joins TRBV5-1 and TRBJ1-1, with 7 bases matching TRBD1. The length of the CDR3 is 15 residues. Trimming took 0 bases from V and 5 from J; bases not matched to a gene: 7. Per germline, CDR1 SGHRS and CDR2 YFSETQ. The CDR3 DNA reads as TGCGCCAGCAGCTTGGACAGTCAGGGGGGTACTGAAGCTTTCTTT. As protein: CASSLDSQGGTEAFF.

This clonotype was observed many times. V is TRBV6-1 and J is TRBJ2-6; possibly TRBD1 for D (5 bases). The CDR3 length is 15 residues. Trimming cost V 7 bases and J 2 bases, with 12 bases left between them. In germline, CDR1 is MNHNS, CDR2 SASEGT. The CDR3 sequence: CASTQGSAGANVLTF. The CDR3 nucleotides read TGTGCCAGCACGCAGGGATCGGCTGGGGCCAACGTCCTGACTTTC.

The rearrangement uses TRBV7-2 and TRBJ2-2; TRBD2 might be the D (6 bases). Trimming shortened V by 1 base and J by 4 bases, and 10 bases separated the two germline ends. In germline, CDR1 is SGHTA, CDR2 FQGNSA. The CDR3 totals 15 residues. The CDR3 bases are TGTGCCAGCAGCTTAGATCGGGGGTCCACCGGGGAGCTGTTTTTT. Translated, it gives CASSLDRGSTGELFF.

V usage is TRBV10-2 and J usage is TRBJ2-7, with 7 bases matching TRBD2. This CDR3 is 16 amino acids long. V was pared by 3 bases and J by 3 bases, with 11 bases of the junction left unmatched. Germline CDR1 and CDR2: WSHSY and SAAADI. CDR3 loop: CASSELASGDDYEQYF. CDR3 sequence (DNA): TGCGCCAGCAGTGAACTAGCGTCGGGGGATGACTACGAGCAGTACTTC.